The 26 T cell receptor beta chains listed next were all sequenced from one sample in a study of identical twins. TCRdb redid the calling of the 5' RACE reads with MiXCR, one entry per CDR3 protein. The sample has more than 650,000 distinct CDR3 sequences, less than 7% seen once. The specimen sequenced was naive T cells sorted from blood. The receptors shown here come from a man younger than 35 in good health.

This sequence joins TRBV6-5 and TRBJ2-7, with a possible D match to TRBD2 (5 bases). The V and J ends lost 0 bases and 0 bases respectively, with 9 bases between them. The CDR3 is made up of 15 amino acids. Germline loops: CDR1 MNHEY, CDR2 SVGAGI. The DNA for the CDR3 is TGTGCCAGCAGTTACTCGTTTAGCGACTCCTACGAGCAGTACTTC. Translated: CASSYSFSDSYEQYF.

The chain is built from TRBV11-2 and TRBJ2-1; 9 nucleotides align to TRBD2. CDR1 is SGHAT and CDR2 is FQNNGV in the germline V gene. Trimming cost V 4 bases and J 6 bases; bases outside gene matches: 7. This CDR3 is 15 amino acids long. The CDR3 here is CASSSASGASNEQFF. In DNA, the CDR3 is TGTGCCAGCAGCTCGGCTAGCGGGGCATCCAATGAGCAGTTCTTC. Using reference TRBV11-2 and TRBJ2-1 for the parts outside the CDR3, the full variable domain is EAGVAQSPRYKIIEKRQSVAFWCNPISGHATLYWYQQILGQGPKLLIQFQNNGVVDDSQLPKDRFSAERLKGVDSTLKIQPAKLEDSAVYLCASSSASGASNEQFFGPGTRLTVL.

The chain's CDR3 is CAWSGLQGGEQYV. The CDR3 DNA sequence: TGTGCCTGGAGTGGACTTCAGGGAGGCGAGCAGTACGTC. The V gene is TRBV30, the J gene TRBJ2-7; perhaps TRBD2 as D (6 bases). Trimming removed 1 base at V and 6 bases at J, with 13 bases between. The CDR3 extends over 13 amino acids. Germline assignment: CDR1 GTSNPN and CDR2 SVGIG (reference sequence).

The V and J genes are TRBV3-1 and TRBJ2-3; TRBD1 or TRBD2 may be the D gene (5 bases each). The CDR3 consists of 15 residues. V dropped 4 bases and J dropped 9 bases, with 20 bases sitting between them. In germline, CDR1 is LGHDT, CDR2 YNNKEL (reference sequence). CDR3 coding DNA: TGTGCCAGCAGCCCCGAGGGACGGGGATTTTGGACGCAGTATTTT. Amino acids: CASSPEGRGFWTQYF.

As to this clonotype: One end of the junction does not line up with germline, which may come from a read error. The gene calls are TRBV6-5 and TRBJ2-7, with 7 bases that match TRBD2. The CDR3 is made up of 17 amino acids. Per the germline V gene, CDR1 is MNHEY and CDR2 is SVGAGI. This CDR3 reads CASGYSISGAVAYEQYF. The CDR3, as DNA: TGTGCCAGCGGTTACTCGATAAGCGGGGCAGTCGCCTACGAGCAGTACTTC.

This clonotype was found many times. The CDR3 is CASSSTGYDTEAFF. The CDR3 DNA follows: TGTGCCAGCAGTTCGACCGGGTACGACACTGAAGCTTTCTTT. The chain is built from TRBV27 and TRBJ1-1, with D unresolved. In germline, CDR1 is MNHEY, CDR2 SMNVEV (reference sequence). Trimming stripped 4 bases from V and 3 bases from J, with 12 bases between. This CDR3 is built from 14 residues.

J is TRBJ2-6 and V is TRBV20-1; D gene uncertain. Trimming removed 0 bases from V and 0 bases from J, with 9 bases in between. CDR1 and CDR2 from the germline V gene are DFQATT and SNEGSKA (reference sequence). The CDR3 is made up of 16 amino acids. CDR3 region: CSARDVFSSGANVLTF. The CDR3 DNA reads TGCAGTGCTAGAGACGTCTTTAGCTCTGGGGCCAACGTCCTGACTTTC.

The V gene is TRBV27, the J gene TRBJ2-7; D may match TRBD1 or TRBD2 (5 bases each). The CDR3 has 15 amino acids. Germline CDR1 is MNHEY and CDR2 is SMNVEV (reference sequence). The V end lost 4 bases, the J end lost 3 bases, and 16 bases lay between the germline ends. The CDR3 reads CASSWTGTISYEQYF. The CDR3 bases are TGTGCCAGCAGTTGGACCGGGACCATCAGCTACGAGCAGTACTTC.

Ten or more counts support this clonotype. V usage is TRBV20-1 and J usage is TRBJ1-1; 7 bases line up with TRBD1. The CDR3 contains 17 residues. V lost 0 bases and J lost 0; bases outside the gene matches: 10. Looked up from germline, CDR1 is DFQATT and CDR2 is SNEGSKA (reference sequence). This CDR3 reads CSARDFSWDSLNTEAFF. The DNA for the CDR3 is TGCAGTGCTAGAGATTTCTCTTGGGACAGCCTGAACACTGAAGCTTTCTTT.

This clonotype showed up just a few times. This chain connects TRBV30 to TRBJ2-1, with 7 bases identical to TRBD2. Germline V CDR1 and CDR2: GTSNPN, SVGIG (reference sequence). The CDR3 loop spans 13 amino acids. V lost 5 bases to trimming and J lost 2 bases; unmatched junction nucleotides: 3. The CDR3 region is CAWEREAYNEQFF. In DNA form, the CDR3 reads TGTGCCTGGGAACGGGAGGCCTACAATGAGCAGTTCTTC.

On this clonotype itself: A read error may explain this, as a much larger clone is one base away. The chain combines TRBV20-1 with TRBJ2-1; 7 nucleotides agree with TRBD2. V was pared by 6 bases and J by 4 bases, with 9 bases of the junction left unmatched. This CDR3 contains 14 residues. Germline CDR1 and CDR2: DFQATT and SNEGSKA (reference sequence). The CDR3 loop is CSAVSSGSYNEQFF. Here the CDR3 DNA reads TGCAGTGCGGTGTCTAGCGGATCTTACAATGAGCAGTTCTTC.

The table lists this clonotype with many counts. The J gene is TRBJ2-7, the V gene TRBV25-1; D unresolved. Trimming stripped 9 bases from V and 4 bases from J, with 7 bases between. Germline CDR1 is MGHDK and CDR2 is SYGVNS. This CDR3 region has 10 residues. The CDR3 spells CARRSYEQYV. The CDR3 DNA reads TGTGCCAGGAGATCTTACGAGCAGTACGTC.

Many counts were recorded for this clonotype. V gene TRBV12-3 or TRBV12-4 combines with J gene TRBJ2-5; 8 nucleotides line up with TRBD2. Trimming cost V 6 bases and J 2 bases; bases outside gene matches: 8. The CDR3 has 15 amino acids. The CDR3 DNA follows: TGTGCCAGCAGACCAAATACTAGCGGACAAGAGACCCAGTACTTC. This gives the protein CASRPNTSGQETQYF.

In its sample, this clonotype was seen a few times. The chain combines TRBV19 with TRBJ2-1; 9 nucleotides line up with TRBD1. The CDR3 runs to 16 residues. Germline V lookup: CDR1 LNHDA, CDR2 SQIVND (reference sequence). The V and J ends lost 5 bases and 4 bases, in that order; junction bases with no gene match: 9. The CDR3 reads CASSAQQGAAYNEQFF. In DNA form, the CDR3 reads TGTGCCAGTAGTGCCCAACAGGGGGCAGCGTACAATGAGCAGTTCTTC.

There are many counts of this clonotype. This chain joins TRBV11-2 and TRBJ1-2; no clear D. Germline CDR1 and CDR2: SGHAT and FQNNGV. The CDR3 runs 12 residues. Trimming took 3 bases from V and 6 from J, leaving 8 bases between them. CDR3 residues: CASSFPRHGYTF. CDR3 DNA: TGTGCCAGCAGCTTCCCCCGGCATGGCTACACCTTC.

V gene TRBV7-9 combines with J gene TRBJ2-1; D unclear. The J call may be in error: the DNA end matches TRBJ2-7 better. CDR1 and CDR2 (germline): SEHNR, FQNEAQ (reference sequence). The CDR3 runs to 15 residues. The DNA for the CDR3 is TGTGCCAGCAGCTTCTCGACTCATCACTACAATGAGCAGTACTTC. Translated: CASSFSTHHYNEQYF.

This clonotype was picked up many times. The rearrangement joins TRBV5-5 to TRBJ2-3; 9 bases agree with TRBD2. The CDR3 sequence is 16 residues long. Germline assignment: CDR1 SGHKS and CDR2 YYEKEE (reference sequence). The V segment lost 4 bases and the J segment 5 bases; nucleotides outside the gene matches: 11. CDR3 in amino acids: CASSRVRTSVGDTQYF. The CDR3, as DNA: TGTGCCAGCAGCCGCGTTCGGACTAGCGTAGGAGATACGCAGTATTTT.

This clonotype was counted many times. The J gene is TRBJ1-2, the V gene TRBV12-3 or TRBV12-4, with D unresolved. The CDR3 is 14 amino acids. V dropped 2 bases and J dropped 4 bases, with 11 bases sitting between them. DNA of the CDR3: TGTGCCAGCAGTTTACCAGGAAGAGTCTATGGCTACACCTTC. Residues: CASSLPGRVYGYTF.

The table lists this clonotype with many counts. Written as DNA, the CDR3 is TGTGCCAGCAGCCAAGATCGGGGCAGAACAGATACGCAGTATTTT. Translation: CASSQDRGRTDTQYF. The J gene is TRBJ2-3, the V gene TRBV3-1, with D perhaps assigned TRBD1 or TRBD2 (5 bases each). Germline assignment: CDR1 LGHDT and CDR2 YNNKEL (reference sequence). The V end lost 0 bases, the J end lost 3 bases, and 10 bases lay between the germline ends. The CDR3 is 15 residues long.

This clonotype was observed at least ten times. V is TRBV12-5 and J is TRBJ2-3; D not resolved. CDR1 is LGHNT and CDR2 is FRNRAP in the germline V gene. V was clipped by 6 bases and J by 1 base, with 11 bases between them. The CDR3 is 14 residues long. The CDR3 reads CASGRPPGTDTQYF. The CDR3 DNA follows: TGTGCTAGTGGCAGACCCCCCGGCACAGATACGCAGTATTTT.

This clonotype was recorded many times. The V gene is TRBV2, the J gene TRBJ2-3, with 8 positions matching TRBD2. Germline V CDR1 and CDR2: SNHLY, FYNNEI. The CDR3 covers 16 residues. V dropped 3 bases and J dropped 4; count of bases not matched to a gene: 9. CDR3 amino acids: CASSDSGGRFADTQYF. The CDR3 DNA is TGTGCCAGCAGTGACTCGGGAGGGAGGTTTGCAGATACGCAGTATTTT.

This clonotype was detected only a few times. V usage is TRBV19 and J usage is TRBJ2-7; tentatively, D is TRBD2 (6 bases). V dropped 0 bases and J dropped 9 bases, with 12 bases sitting between them. The CDR3 totals 13 residues. Looked up from germline, CDR1 is LNHDA and CDR2 is SQIVND (reference sequence). The CDR3 sequence is CASSIDRRGGQYF. The CDR3 region has the DNA TGTGCCAGTAGTATAGATCGGAGGGGCGGGCAGTACTTC.

This clonotype was counted ten times or more. The chain links TRBV12-3 or TRBV12-4 to TRBJ2-1; 8 nucleotides align to TRBD2. The J segment lost 2 bases and the V segment lost 1 base, leaving 4 bases of the junction unmatched. CDR3 length equals 16 residues. CDR3 sequence: CASSLGAGGPYNEQFF. CDR3 nucleotide sequence: TGTGCCAGCAGTTTAGGTGCGGGAGGACCCTACAATGAGCAGTTCTTC.

A few counts support this clonotype. The rearrangement joins TRBV15 to TRBJ2-5; maybe TRBD2 (5 bases). Germline V gene lookup returns CDR1 LNHNV and CDR2 YYDKDF (reference sequence). V shed 0 bases and J shed 1 base, with 12 bases lying between them. CDR3 size: 16 residues. The CDR3 loop is CATSRDGVYSQETQYF. For the CDR3, the DNA is TGTGCCACCAGCAGAGACGGGGTCTACTCCCAAGAGACCCAGTACTTC. The whole variable domain, filled in from reference TRBV15 and TRBJ2-5, reads DAMVIQNPRYQVTQFGKPVTLSCSQTLNHNVMYWYQQKSSQAPKLLFHYYDKDFNNEADTPDNFQSRRPNTSFCFLDIRSPGLGDTAMYLCATSRDGVYSQETQYFGPGTRLLVL.

This clonotype showed up just a few times. The rearrangement joins TRBV15 to TRBJ2-1; D is unclear. Germline loops: CDR1 LNHNV, CDR2 YYDKDF (reference sequence). The CDR3 spans 12 residues. The V gene lost 0 bases and the J gene lost 7 bases, with 4 bases spanning the gap. The CDR3 loop is CATSRDGNEQFF. The DNA for the CDR3 is TGTGCCACCAGCAGAGATGGTAATGAGCAGTTCTTC.

The chain uses TRBV19 and TRBJ2-5, with 7 bases that match TRBD1. This CDR3 has 15 residues. With 6 bases clipped from V and 3 bases from J, the junction kept 10 bases outside the gene matches. Per germline, CDR1 LNHDA and CDR2 SQIVND (reference sequence). The CDR3 loop is CASRSPGQNEETQYF. CDR3 nucleotide sequence: TGTGCCAGTAGGTCACCGGGACAGAATGAAGAGACCCAGTACTTC.